The following is a TCR beta chain sequence with its context. Libraries of TCR beta came from iRepertoire HTBI primers plus Arm-PCR of CDR3 regions. Original analysis: The identification of approximately 62 TRBV and approximately 15 TRBJ segments was made across samples. TCRdb ran MiXCR on the multiplex PCR reads and lists one entry per CDR3 protein. The V and J calls and clone size come from TCRdb's table, not from the authors' own analysis. The sample lists about 540,000 distinct CDR3 sequences; approximately 15% were seen once. Trimming cost V 11 bases and J 0 bases; bases outside gene matches: 5. This CDR3 comprises 13 residues. The source of the sample is a study of regulatory T cells in long-lasting Graves disease. Noted time point: newly diagnosed GD, antithyroid drugs for less than 3 months. Extracted RNA from PBMCs served as the source of the TCR library. These data are also associated with another study on T cells in Graves' hyperthyroidism and ophthalmopathy.

Here the sequenced sample was peripheral blood mononuclear cells (PBMCs), taken at new diagnosis, from a patient treated with antithyroid drugs. This clonotype was sampled from a man younger than 45 with Graves disease. The chain links TRBV12-3 or TRBV12-4 to TRBJ2-3, with 7 bases lining up with TRBD2. The CDR3 DNA sequence: TGTGCCGGGGGTAGCGGGAGCACAGATACGCAGTATTTT. This gives the protein CAGGSGSTDTQYF.